One sample yielded the 22 T cell receptor beta chains listed below, sequenced in a study of cytomegalovirus exposure and HLA in healthy donors. The PCR contained 60 Vbeta and 13 Jbeta primers. Assay: immunoSEQ multiplex PCR; the TCRdb copy retains only in-frame clones and omits some. The profile shows around 130,000 clones, about two thirds of them singletons. The sequencing sample was made of PBMCs. The receptors were gathered from a woman aged 55-75 years in good health and CMV-seropositive.

The rearrangement uses TRBV2 and TRBJ2-7, with 13 bases that match TRBD2. V dropped 4 bases and J dropped 9; count of bases not matched to a gene: 9. CDR1 and CDR2 (germline): SNHLY, FYNNEI. This CDR3 spans 15 amino acids. The CDR3 loop reads CASSGAGTSGVRQYF. DNA of the CDR3: TGTGCCAGCAGTGGCGCCGGGACTAGCGGGGTGCGGCAGTACTTC.

This chain uses TRBV28 with TRBJ1-1; a weak D match, TRBD1 (5 bases). The length of the CDR3 is 14 residues. Per germline, CDR1 MDHEN and CDR2 SYDVKM. Trimming took 5 bases from V and 2 from J, leaving 12 bases between them. The CDR3 reads CASSLRQYNTEAFF. CDR3 sequence (DNA): TGTGCCAGCAGTCTCCGACAGTATAACACTGAAGCTTTCTTT.

The chain couples TRBV9 to TRBJ2-2; 15 bases match TRBD2. With 5 bases clipped from V and 0 bases from J, the junction kept 5 bases outside the gene matches. Germline V lookup: CDR1 SGDLS, CDR2 YYNGEE. The CDR3 loop spans 18 amino acids. The CDR3 sequence: CASSAGTSGGTNTGELFF. The CDR3 nucleotides read TGTGCCAGCAGTGCCGGGACTAGCGGGGGGACGAACACCGGGGAGCTGTTTTTT.

The chain joins TRBV9 to TRBJ1-3, with D possibly matching TRBD1 (6 bases). The CDR3 has 16 residues. The germline V and J ends were trimmed by 5 bases and 2 bases, with 17 bases remaining between them. Germline loops: CDR1 SGDLS, CDR2 YYNGEE. For the CDR3, the DNA is TGTGCCAGCAGTGACCCACAGGGAGTTGCTGGAAACACCATATATTTT. This sequence encodes CASSDPQGVAGNTIYF. Drawing the rest from reference TRBV9 and TRBJ1-3, the complete variable domain is DSGVTQTPKHLITATGQRVTLRCSPRSGDLSVYWYQQSLDQGLQFLIQYYNGEERAKGNILERFSAQQFPDLHSELNLSSLELGDSALYFCASSDPQGVAGNTIYFGEGSWLTVV.

This clone was recorded a few times. V gene TRBV27 combines with J gene TRBJ2-7; perhaps TRBD2 as D (7 bases). Germline-derived CDR1 and CDR2 are MNHEY and SMNVEV (reference sequence). V dropped 2 bases and J dropped 2 bases, with 16 bases sitting between them. The CDR3 has 16 residues. The CDR3 region is CASSLIGGRATYEQYF. The CDR3 bases are TGTGCCAGCAGTTTAATCGGGGGGCGCGCCACCTACGAGCAGTACTTC.

This chain uses TRBV19 with TRBJ1-1, with D uncertain. The germline V gene has CDR1 LNHDA and CDR2 SQIVND (reference sequence). This CDR3 has 15 amino acids. V lost 7 bases, J lost 1 base, and 16 bases lay in between. CDR3 in DNA: TGTGCCAGTATACCGGGGAGCCAGTGGAACACTGAAGCTTTCTTT. Translated: CASIPGSQWNTEAFF.

A few counts support this clone. V and J are TRBV15 and TRBJ2-5; 7 bases align to TRBD2. After removal of 0 bases from V and 0 bases from J, the junction contained 4 bases not matched to a gene. The CDR3 loop spans 16 amino acids. Germline-derived CDR1 and CDR2 are LNHNV and YYDKDF (reference sequence). The CDR3 bases are TGTGCCACCAGCAGAGATGGGGAGGGGAACCAAGAGACCCAGTACTTC. Protein: CATSRDGEGNQETQYF.

V gene TRBV2 combines with J gene TRBJ1-1; maybe TRBD1 (6 bases). Germline CDR1 and CDR2: SNHLY and FYNNEI. With 7 bases removed from V and 2 bases from J, the gap between germline ends came to 17 bases. CDR3 length: 15 amino acids. The chain's CDR3 is CASNAPGVGNTEAFF. In DNA, the CDR3 is TGTGCCAGCAACGCGCCAGGGGTCGGTAACACTGAAGCTTTCTTT.

The chain joins TRBV5-4 to TRBJ2-7, with D possibly matching TRBD1 (6 bases). Germline V gene data show CDR1 as SGHNT and CDR2 as YYREEE (reference sequence). Deletions cut 4 bases from V and 0 bases from J, with 14 bases between. This CDR3 contains 15 residues. CDR3 DNA: TGTGCCAGCAGCACAGGGACGGAGAGCTCCTACGAGCAGTACTTC. Translated: CASSTGTESSYEQYF.

The chain uses TRBV5-1 and TRBJ1-5; D unresolved. Germline V gene data show CDR1 as SGHRS and CDR2 as YFSETQ. This CDR3 is 15 amino acids long. The V end was cut by 0 bases, the J end by 8 bases, with 15 bases between. The CDR3 coding sequence is TGCGCCAGCAGCTTGGGGAGGGCCGGAGGAGAGCCCCAGCATTTT. It specifies CASSLGRAGGEPQHF.

The gene calls are TRBV29-1 and TRBJ2-2, with 7 bases that match TRBD1. The germline V gene has CDR1 SQVTM and CDR2 ANQGSEA. V trimming: 6 bases; J trimming: 1 base; junction bases outside the gene matches: 5. This CDR3 comprises 14 residues. CDR3 amino acids: CSVPGQLNTGELFF. For the CDR3, the DNA is TGCAGCGTACCGGGACAGCTGAACACCGGGGAGCTGTTTTTT.

This clone has more than one count but fewer than ten. CDR3 in DNA: TGTGCCATCAGTGAGGGCCAGGGGGTCGGTCAGCCCCAGCATTTT. It specifies CAISEGQGVGQPQHF. V and J are TRBV10-3 and TRBJ1-5; 7 nucleotides agree with TRBD1. CDR3 length: 15 residues. Germline-derived CDR1 and CDR2 are ENHRY and SYGVKD. Unmatched junction bases numbered 7, after V lost 2 bases and J lost 6 bases.

Turning to this clone: A much more abundant neighbour one base away suggests this may be a read error. This same CDR3 is encoded by further DNA sequences in the sample. This chain links TRBV4-1 with TRBJ2-4, with a tentative D call TRBD1 (7 bases). The CDR3 length is 14 residues. The V end was cut by 5 bases, the J end by 8 bases, with 16 bases between. Germline-derived CDR1 and CDR2 are MGHRA and YSYEKL. CDR3: CASSLEEGADIQYF. CDR3 DNA: TGCGCCAGCAGCTTAGAGGAGGGGGCGGACATTCAGTACTTC.

This chain uses TRBV6-5 with TRBJ2-7; the D gene is possibly TRBD1 (5 bases). V gave up 2 bases and J gave up 2 bases, with 13 bases separating them. Germline V lookup: CDR1 MNHEY, CDR2 SVGAGI. The CDR3 runs 15 residues. The CDR3 here is CASSYKSGRAYEQYF. The CDR3 DNA reads as TGTGCCAGCAGTTACAAGTCCGGCAGGGCCTACGAGCAGTACTTC.

V gene TRBV27 combines with J gene TRBJ1-2; the match to TRBD1 covers 8 bases. V shed 3 bases, J shed 7 bases, and the junction held 13 bases outside the gene matches. The germline V gene has CDR1 MNHEY and CDR2 SMNVEV (reference sequence). The CDR3 runs 16 residues. CDR3 sequence: CASSFNSGQGGSGYTF. The CDR3 DNA is TGTGCCAGCAGTTTTAACTCCGGACAGGGTGGTAGTGGCTACACCTTC.

The chain employs TRBV27 and TRBJ2-3; 8 nucleotides agree with TRBD1. CDR1 and CDR2 (germline): MNHEY, SMNVEV (reference sequence). This CDR3 comprises 13 residues. Trimming cost V 6 bases and J 3 bases; bases outside gene matches: 2. The CDR3 sequence: CASSRTGTDTQYF. The DNA for the CDR3 is TGTGCCAGCAGCCGGACAGGGACAGATACGCAGTATTTT.

This clone has more than one count but fewer than ten. V usage is TRBV6-1 and J usage is TRBJ1-1; D remains unclear. Trimming pared 3 bases from V and 1 base from J, leaving 9 bases between. CDR1 MNHNS and CDR2 SASEGT come from the germline V gene. The CDR3 totals 14 residues. CDR3 in DNA: TGTGCCAGCAGTGACGTACATACGAACACTGAAGCTTTCTTT. This translates into CASSDVHTNTEAFF.

In its sample, this clone was seen a few times. The chain uses TRBV5-6 and TRBJ2-7; D possibly corresponds to TRBD2 (6 bases). The V gene's germline CDR1 is SGHDT and CDR2 YYEEEE. The CDR3 runs 14 residues. V lost 3 bases to trimming and J lost 6 bases, with 16 bases between them. The CDR3 reads CASSWGESRGEQYF. CDR3 nucleotides: TGTGCCAGCAGCTGGGGGGAGTCCCGGGGCGAGCAGTACTTC.

This clone was observed a few times. V and J are TRBV11-2 and TRBJ2-7, with 14 bases matching TRBD2. CDR1 and CDR2 from the germline V gene are SGHAT and FQNNGV. J gave up 0 bases and V 7 bases, and 8 bases lay outside the gene matches. The CDR3 runs 17 residues. Here the CDR3 DNA reads TGTGCCAGCACCCTGGGACTAGCGGGGGTCAGCTCCTACGAGCAGTACTTC. Translating it yields CASTLGLAGVSSYEQYF.

This clone was recorded once. The chain is built from TRBV27 and TRBJ1-2; 8 bases map to TRBD1. CDR1 is MNHEY and CDR2 is SMNVEV in the germline V gene (reference sequence). V lost 4 bases and J lost 2; bases outside the gene matches: 6. The CDR3 loop spans 15 amino acids. The CDR3 bases are TGTGCCAGCAGTTCAACGACAGGGGCGAACTATGGCTACACCTTC. Protein product: CASSSTTGANYGYTF.

This clone turned up a few times. This CDR3 reads CASSRDRDTGELFF. In DNA form, the CDR3 reads TGTGCCAGCTCACGGGACAGGGATACCGGGGAGCTGTTTTTT. The rearrangement joins TRBV18 to TRBJ2-2, with TRBD1 matching 9 bases. CDR3 length equals 14 residues. V lost 4 bases, J lost 5 bases, and 2 bases stayed unmatched. The V gene's germline CDR1 is KGHSH and CDR2 LQKENI. The whole variable domain, remainder taken from reference TRBV18 and TRBJ2-2, is NAGVMQNPRHLVRRRGQEARLRCSPMKGHSHVYWYRQLPEEGLKFMVYLQKENIIDESGMPKERFSAEFPKEGPSILRIQQVVRGDSAAYFCASSRDRDTGELFFGEGSRLTVL.

The chain recombines TRBV14 with TRBJ1-1; D possibly corresponds to TRBD1 (6 bases). The CDR3 extends over 15 amino acids. V lost 4 bases and J lost 7, with 19 bases in between. CDR1 SGHDN and CDR2 FVKESK come from the germline V gene. The CDR3 reads CASSLSHTGPGEAFF. The CDR3 nucleotides read TGTGCCAGCAGCCTATCTCACACAGGGCCCGGTGAAGCTTTCTTT.